The 13 T cell receptor beta chains listed next were all sequenced from one sample in a study of cytomegalovirus exposure and HLA in healthy donors. The study ran its PCR with 60 Vbeta and 13 Jbeta primers. The method was immunoSEQ multiplex PCR; TCRdb's version includes in-frame clones alone and lacks a portion of them. The table records 65,000 or so clones, 60% to 85% of them present only once. The sequenced sample was PBMCs. These receptors came from a woman in her thirties or forties in good health and CMV-seropositive.

This clone was counted a single time. This chain joins TRBV11-2 and TRBJ1-3; D call uncertain. The CDR3 is 13 residues long. Trimming took 0 bases from V and 11 from J, leaving 11 bases between them. The germline gives CDR1 SGHAT, CDR2 FQNNGV. Written as DNA, the CDR3 is TGTGCCAGCAGCTTAGATATGCAGTTACCCATATATTTT. Residues: CASSLDMQLPIYF. The entire variable domain, with the rest obtained from reference TRBV11-2 and TRBJ1-3, is as follows: EAGVAQSPRYKIIEKRQSVAFWCNPISGHATLYWYQQILGQGPKLLIQFQNNGVVDDSQLPKDRFSAERLKGVDSTLKIQPAKLEDSAVYLCASSLDMQLPIYFGEGSWLTVV.

The rearrangement joins TRBV7-2 to TRBJ1-5; 8 bases are a match to TRBD1. This CDR3 spans 17 amino acids. In germline, CDR1 is SGHTA, CDR2 FQGNSA. V was clipped by 1 base and J by 0 bases; unmatched bases: 5. The CDR3 here is CASSLVGQGYSNQPQHF. In nucleotides, the CDR3 is TGTGCCAGCAGCTTAGTTGGACAGGGCTATAGCAATCAGCCCCAGCATTTT.

J is TRBJ1-4 and V is TRBV19; tentatively, D is TRBD1 (6 bases). From germline, CDR1 is LNHDA and CDR2 SQIVND (reference sequence). The V and J ends lost 7 bases and 1 base respectively, with 19 bases between them. The CDR3 sequence is 17 residues long. CDR3 nucleotide sequence: TGTGCCAGTACCTCCGGCTCAGGGGCTCGAACTAATGAAAAACTGTTTTTT. This gives the protein CASTSGSGARTNEKLFF.

J is TRBJ1-6 and V is TRBV9; 7 bases fit TRBD1. After removal of 0 bases from V and 5 bases from J, the junction contained 11 bases not matched to a gene. The CDR3 is made up of 18 amino acids. Germline CDR1 and CDR2: SGDLS and YYNGEE. CDR3 protein: CASSVGPRGTVNNSPLHF. As DNA, the CDR3 is TGTGCCAGCAGCGTAGGGCCTCGAGGGACAGTAAATAATTCACCCCTCCACTTT.

This clone appeared a single time. Relative to the germline gene, one junction end is altered; a read error may explain this. This chain links TRBV2 with TRBJ2-3; the match to TRBD2 covers 11 bases. Germline loops: CDR1 SNHLY, CDR2 FYNNEI. The CDR3 is 16 amino acids. The CDR3 nucleotides read TGTGCCAGCAGTAAAGCTAGCGGGGGGTTGGCAGATACGCAGTATTTT. It codes for CASSKASGGLADTQYF.

The chain uses TRBV6-5 and TRBJ2-2; 7 nucleotides match TRBD2. The CDR3 runs 14 residues. Unmatched junction bases numbered 2, after V lost 2 bases and J lost 5 bases. Germline assignment: CDR1 MNHEY and CDR2 SVGAGI. This CDR3 reads CASSYRGDTGELFF. The CDR3 DNA follows: TGTGCCAGCAGTTACCGGGGGGATACCGGGGAGCTGTTTTTT.

V usage is TRBV14 and J usage is TRBJ2-7; a possible D gene is TRBD1 (6 bases). CDR3 length: 16 amino acids. V was trimmed by 1 base and J by 2 bases, leaving 15 bases between them. Germline assignment: CDR1 SGHDN and CDR2 FVKESK. The CDR3 DNA follows: TGTGCCAGCAGCCAAGGGCCCAGGGGTAGACCCTACGAGCAGTACTTC. Protein: CASSQGPRGRPYEQYF.

CDR3 sequence (DNA): TGTGCCAGCAGCATCCACGATGGGGGCTACGAGCAGTACTTC. Amino acids: CASSIHDGGYEQYF. The rearrangement uses TRBV7-2 and TRBJ2-5; the D call may be TRBD1 or TRBD2 (5 bases each). TRBJ2-7 matches the DNA end more closely, so the J call is doubtful. Germline V gene sequence: CDR1 SGHTA, CDR2 FQGNSA. The CDR3 spans 14 residues.

This chain joins TRBV19 and TRBJ1-4; 11 nucleotides agree with TRBD1. CDR1 LNHDA and CDR2 SQIVND come from the germline V gene (reference sequence). V shed 3 bases, J shed 8 bases, and the junction held 2 bases outside the gene matches. The CDR3 covers 14 residues. The CDR3 region is CASSIWTGGEKLFF. CDR3 bases: TGTGCCAGTAGTATCTGGACAGGGGGCGAAAAACTGTTTTTT.

V gene TRBV7-9 combines with J gene TRBJ2-7; tentatively, D is TRBD2 (6 bases). Per germline, CDR1 SEHNR and CDR2 FQNEAQ (reference sequence). The germline V and J ends were trimmed by 5 bases and 2 bases, with 16 bases remaining between them. The CDR3 is 15 residues long. CDR3 amino acids: CASSPWGTYTYEQYF. The CDR3, as DNA: TGTGCCAGCAGCCCTTGGGGGACTTACACCTACGAGCAGTACTTC.

The J gene is TRBJ2-1, the V gene TRBV4-3; 7 bases match TRBD2. The CDR3 consists of 15 residues. The germline V gene has CDR1 LGHNA and CDR2 YSLEER. V shed 4 bases and J 0 bases; nucleotides not matched to a gene: 3. CDR3 nucleotides: TGCGCCAGCAGCCCCGGGGGGAACTCCTACAATGAGCAGTTCTTC. Translating it yields CASSPGGNSYNEQFF.

This chain links TRBV13 with TRBJ1-3; 7 bases align to TRBD1. With V trimmed by 1 base and J by 2 bases, 5 bases remained unmatched. The CDR3 has 16 residues. Germline values: CDR1 PRHDT, CDR2 FYEKMQ (reference sequence). CDR3 protein: CASSLDTGDAGNTIYF. The DNA for the CDR3 is TGTGCCAGCAGCTTAGATACAGGGGATGCTGGAAACACCATATATTTT.

The J gene is TRBJ1-1, the V gene TRBV19; a weak D match, TRBD1 (5 bases). CDR1 is LNHDA and CDR2 is SQIVND in the germline V gene (reference sequence). V lost 2 bases to trimming and J lost 8 bases, with 12 bases between them. The CDR3 spans 13 residues. The CDR3 loop reads CASSIRRVTEAFF. The CDR3 bases are TGTGCCAGTAGTATACGCAGGGTAACCGAAGCTTTCTTT.